This T cell receptor (beta chain) appears in the sequencing data of a study of T cells in Graves' hyperthyroidism and ophthalmopathy. Study results and caveats: Through a model of 13 V-J features, ophthalmopathy was separated from stable hyperthyroidism. Blood shared most expanded thyroid clonotypes above 0.001.

Trimming left V 0 bases short and J 7 bases short, with 12 bases between. This CDR3 spans 14 amino acids. CDR1 and CDR2 from the germline V gene are KGHSH and LQKENI. Template material for amplifying TCR beta CDR3 regions consisted of RNA transcripts. An initial round of RT-PCR targeting the TCR CDR3 relied on the HTBI primer set. TCRdb itself ran the multiplex PCR reads through MiXCR, one entry per CDR3 protein. The data hold 400,000 to 500,000 distinct CDR3 sequences, with roughly 13% observed a single time. Lactation, pregnancy, other autoimmune disease or uncontrolled infection excluded patients. Each diagnosis drew on symptoms, thyroxine, TRAb, thyroid ultrasound and orbital computed tomography findings. This clonotype was detected only a few times. The antigen is unknown.

This clonotype was obtained from a woman under 30 with Graves' hyperthyroidism. The source material was blood. This chain joins TRBV18 and TRBJ1-1; D unresolved. The chain's CDR3 is CASSPPAGGLEAFF. DNA for the CDR3: TGTGCCAGCTCACCACCGGCCGGAGGGCTTGAAGCTTTCTTT.